This TCR beta chain emerged from a study of OX40 agonist ivuxolimab in advanced cancers. Study in general: Males comprised approximately 84% of the group, whose mean age was around 62 years (range 23 to 79). Findings of the study overall: On average, CD8+ T cells had more expanded clones than CD4+.

Produced via immunoSEQ multiplex PCR; TCRdb's table is partial and in-frame only. This table holds 85,000 to 130,000 clones, just over 90% found once. Trimming removed 5 bases from V and 3 bases from J, with 13 bases in between. Germline loops: CDR1 SGHAT, CDR2 FQDESV (reference sequence). This CDR3 is built from 14 residues. Points on this clone: Its antigen is still unknown.

This chain joins TRBV11-1 and TRBJ2-5; no clear D. This TCR derives from an adult with an advanced solid tumor such as melanoma, head and neck, liver or kidney cancer. The source was CD4+ or CD8+ T cells sorted from blood, collected in a trial of the OX40 agonist ivuxolimab. CDR3 bases: TGTGCCAGCAGCCCCCGGTTTGAGAAAGAGACCCAGTACTTC. Protein product: CASSPRFEKETQYF.